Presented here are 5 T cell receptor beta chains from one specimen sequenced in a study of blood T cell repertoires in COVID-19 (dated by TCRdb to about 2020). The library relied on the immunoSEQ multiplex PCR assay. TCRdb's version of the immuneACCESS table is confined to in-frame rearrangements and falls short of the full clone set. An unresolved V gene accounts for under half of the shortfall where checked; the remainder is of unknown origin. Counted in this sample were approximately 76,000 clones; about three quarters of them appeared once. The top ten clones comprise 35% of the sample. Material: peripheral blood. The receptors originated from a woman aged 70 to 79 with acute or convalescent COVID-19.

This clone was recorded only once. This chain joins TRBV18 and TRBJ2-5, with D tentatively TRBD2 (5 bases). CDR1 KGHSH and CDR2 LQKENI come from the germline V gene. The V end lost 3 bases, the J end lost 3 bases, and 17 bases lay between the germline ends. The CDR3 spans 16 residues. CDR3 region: CASSPTFTSGEETQYF. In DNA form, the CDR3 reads TGTGCCAGCTCACCCACTTTTACTAGTGGGGAAGAGACCCAGTACTTC.

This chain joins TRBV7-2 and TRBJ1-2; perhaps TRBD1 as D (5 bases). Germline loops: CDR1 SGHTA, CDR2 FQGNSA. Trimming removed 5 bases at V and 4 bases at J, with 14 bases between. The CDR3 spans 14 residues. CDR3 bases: TGTGCCAGCAGCCCGGACATTCTAGTCTATGGCTACACCTTC. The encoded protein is CASSPDILVYGYTF.

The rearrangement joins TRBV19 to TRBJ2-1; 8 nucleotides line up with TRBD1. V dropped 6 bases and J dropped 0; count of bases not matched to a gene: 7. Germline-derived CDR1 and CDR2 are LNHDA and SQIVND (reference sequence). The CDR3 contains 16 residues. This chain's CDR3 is CASRGLGQGSYNEQFF. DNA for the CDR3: TGTGCCAGTAGGGGCTTAGGACAGGGCTCCTACAATGAGCAGTTCTTC.

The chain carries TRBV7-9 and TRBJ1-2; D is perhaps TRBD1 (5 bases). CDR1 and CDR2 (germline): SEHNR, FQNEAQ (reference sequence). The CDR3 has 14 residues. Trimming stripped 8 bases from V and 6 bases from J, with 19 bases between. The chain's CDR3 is CASLVSGSSHGYTF. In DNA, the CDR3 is TGTGCCAGCCTTGTGTCAGGGTCCTCTCATGGCTACACCTTC.

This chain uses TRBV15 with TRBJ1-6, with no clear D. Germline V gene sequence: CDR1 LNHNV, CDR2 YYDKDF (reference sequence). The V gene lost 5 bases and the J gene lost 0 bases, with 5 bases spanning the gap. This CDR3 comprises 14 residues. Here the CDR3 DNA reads TGTGCCACCAGCGGGAGCTCCTATAATTCACCCCTCCACTTT. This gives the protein CATSGSSYNSPLHF.